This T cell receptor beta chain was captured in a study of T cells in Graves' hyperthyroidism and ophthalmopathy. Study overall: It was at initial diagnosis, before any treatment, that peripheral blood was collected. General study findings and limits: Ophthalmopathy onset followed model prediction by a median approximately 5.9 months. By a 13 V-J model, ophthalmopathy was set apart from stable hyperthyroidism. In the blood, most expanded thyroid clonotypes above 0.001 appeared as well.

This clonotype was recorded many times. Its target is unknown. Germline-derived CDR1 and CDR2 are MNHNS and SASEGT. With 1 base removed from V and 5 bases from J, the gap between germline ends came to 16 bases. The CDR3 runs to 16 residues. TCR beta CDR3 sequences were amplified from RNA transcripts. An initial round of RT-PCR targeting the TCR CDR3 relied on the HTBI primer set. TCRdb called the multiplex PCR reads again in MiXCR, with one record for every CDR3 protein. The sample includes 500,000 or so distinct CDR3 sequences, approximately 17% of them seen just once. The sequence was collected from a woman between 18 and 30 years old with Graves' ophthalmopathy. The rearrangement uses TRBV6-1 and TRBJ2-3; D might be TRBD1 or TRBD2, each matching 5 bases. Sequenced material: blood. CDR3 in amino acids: CASSEGTLGRVDTQYF. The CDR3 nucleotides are TGTGCCAGCAGTGAAGGCACTCTGGGGCGGGTAGATACGCAGTATTTT.